This T cell receptor (beta chain) was observed in a study of tumor-infiltrating lymphocytes in localized non-small cell lung cancer. Profiled with immunoSEQ multiplex PCR; TCRdb holds only in-frame clones, not every one. The profile shows around 12,000 clones, approximately 85% of them singletons. The germline gives CDR1 SGHDT, CDR2 YYEEEE. The CDR3 has 15 amino acids. Deletions cut 2 bases from V and 5 bases from J, with 11 bases between. This TCR derives from a human donor with non-small cell lung cancer. Sequencing used uninvolved lung tissue not adjacent to the tumor. The chain employs TRBV5-6 and TRBJ1-6; unclear D gene. Written as DNA, the CDR3 is TGTGCCAGCAGCTTCAAGCCTATCGATAATTCACCCCTCCACTTT. Translated, it gives CASSFKPIDNSPLHF.